Below, 2 T cell receptor beta chains from the same sample are listed, as sequenced in a study of cytomegalovirus exposure and HLA in healthy donors. It was with 60 Vbeta and 13 Jbeta primers that the PCR ran. Profiled with immunoSEQ multiplex PCR; TCRdb holds only in-frame clones, not every one. The profile shows approximately 150,000 clones, roughly 86% of them singletons. The sample consisted of PBMCs. The source is a man aged 18 to 35 in good health and CMV-seropositive.

The CDR3 spells CASSPGLAPYEQYF. The CDR3 nucleotides are TGTGCCAGCAGCCCGGGACTAGCGCCCTACGAGCAGTACTTC. The chain combines TRBV28 with TRBJ2-7, with 10 bases matching TRBD2. The CDR3 consists of 14 residues. The germline V gene encodes CDR1 MDHEN and CDR2 SYDVKM. Unmatched junction bases numbered 4, after V lost 6 bases and J lost 2 bases.

The V call is TRBV29-1, the J call TRBJ1-4, with D tentatively TRBD1 (6 bases). V was cut by 0 bases and J by 12 bases, with 20 bases left in between. CDR3 length: 15 amino acids. Germline V gene lookup returns CDR1 SQVTM and CDR2 ANQGSEA. CDR3 sequence (DNA): TGCAGCGTTGAAGATCCGGGAAACAGGGTTGGGGAACTGTTTTTT. It codes for CSVEDPGNRVGELFF.